These 17 T cell receptor beta chains were sequenced from one sample in a study of T-cell reconstitution after alpha-beta-depleted transplantation in children. This sample's TCRbeta library carried unique molecular identifier barcodes. Via MiXCR, TCRdb re-called the PCR reads, giving one row per CDR3 protein. This sample has fewer than 200,000 distinct CDR3 sequences; about 6.8% occur once, and the top ten carry approximately 3%. The sequenced sample was PBMCs from the stem cell graft donor, obtained from the stem cell graft. The receptors stem from a human donor who donated a stem cell graft to a child with Wiskott-Aldrich syndrome.

This clonotype was observed at least ten times. This chain connects TRBV27 to TRBJ2-3; 7 bases fit TRBD1. Trimming cost V 7 bases and J 1 base; bases outside gene matches: 11. The CDR3 covers 16 residues. Germline assignment: CDR1 MNHEY and CDR2 SMNVEV (reference sequence). Here the CDR3 reads CASNPLRGGRTDTQYF. The CDR3 nucleotides read TGTGCCAGCAATCCCCTAAGAGGGGGCCGCACAGATACGCAGTATTTT.

This clonotype was observed a few times. J is TRBJ2-2 and V is TRBV20-1; D remains ambiguous. Trimming left V 1 base short and J 0 bases short, with 9 bases between. The CDR3 contains 15 residues. Germline V gene sequence: CDR1 DFQATT, CDR2 SNEGSKA (reference sequence). CDR3 in amino acids: CSARGSLTNTGELFF. DNA of the CDR3: TGCAGTGCTAGAGGATCTCTCACGAACACCGGGGAGCTGTTTTTT.

This clonotype came up a few times. The chain links TRBV4-1 to TRBJ1-2, with D possibly TRBD1 on 6 matching bases. V was cut by 5 bases and J by 8 bases, with 18 bases left in between. This CDR3 spans 14 amino acids. Germline CDR1 and CDR2: MGHRA and YSYEKL. Here the CDR3 DNA reads TGCGCCAGCAGCGCTCACCGGGGGCAGAGGGGCTACACCTTC. Protein product: CASSAHRGQRGYTF.

This clonotype came up many times. The chain couples TRBV25-1 to TRBJ2-1, with a tentative D call TRBD2 (6 bases). V was cut by 3 bases and J by 1 base, with 10 bases left in between. The CDR3 spans 15 residues. In germline, CDR1 is MGHDK, CDR2 SYGVNS. In DNA form, the CDR3 reads TGTGCCAGCAGTGATCACCGGGGGTCCTACAATGAGCAGTTCTTC. This sequence encodes CASSDHRGSYNEQFF. Full variable domain (remainder filled in from reference TRBV25-1 and TRBJ2-1): EADIYQTPRYLVIGTGKKITLECSQTMGHDKMYWYQQDPGMELHLIHYSYGVNSTEKGDLSSESTVSRIRTEHFPLTLESARPSHTSQYLCASSDHRGSYNEQFFGPGTRLTVL.

This clonotype came up many times. The V call is TRBV11-2, the J call TRBJ2-7; no firm D call. V lost 2 bases to trimming and J lost 4 bases, with 15 bases between them. From germline, CDR1 is SGHAT and CDR2 FQNNGV. The length of the CDR3 is 15 residues. The chain's CDR3 is CASSLKGFRVYEQYF. CDR3 bases: TGTGCCAGCAGCTTAAAAGGCTTTAGGGTATACGAGCAGTACTTC.

As to this clonotype: Just one base apart from a much larger clone, this may be a read error. V and J are TRBV7-2 and TRBJ2-1, with a weak D call TRBD2 (5 bases). The CDR3 has 15 amino acids. The germline V gene has CDR1 SGHTA and CDR2 FQGNSA. The CDR3: CASSLNGLARDEPFF. The CDR3 DNA reads as TGTGCCAGCAGCTTAAACGGGCTAGCTCGGGATGAGCCGTTCTTC.

This clonotype was counted a few times. The genes are TRBV27 and TRBJ1-1; 8 bases line up with TRBD1. The CDR3 spans 13 residues. J lost 7 bases, V lost 5 bases, and 6 bases had no gene match. From germline, CDR1 is MNHEY and CDR2 SMNVEV (reference sequence). The CDR3 protein is CASSRTGSGEAFF. The CDR3 DNA follows: TGTGCCAGCAGTAGGACAGGGTCAGGTGAAGCTTTCTTT.

Ten or more counts support this clonotype. Compared with germline, one end of the junction differs, possibly owing to a read error. The chain joins TRBV6-5 to TRBJ2-3, with D maybe TRBD1 (6 bases). In germline, CDR1 is MNHEY, CDR2 SVGAGI. The CDR3 spans 14 residues. The CDR3, as DNA: TGTGCCAGCACTTACGCAGGGGACCCAGATACGCAGTATTTT. Protein: CASTYAGDPDTQYF.

This chain connects TRBV5-1 to TRBJ2-1, with D perhaps matching TRBD2 (5 bases). Germline-derived CDR1 and CDR2 are SGHRS and YFSETQ. The CDR3 is 13 residues long. V lost 4 bases to trimming and J lost 9 bases, with 14 bases between them. This CDR3 reads CASSPWVEGEQFF. In nucleotides, the CDR3 is TGCGCCAGCAGCCCATGGGTTGAGGGTGAGCAGTTCTTC.

J is TRBJ2-5 and V is TRBV12-3 or TRBV12-4; 7 positions agree with TRBD1. J gave up 4 bases and V 4 bases, and 18 bases lay outside the gene matches. This CDR3 spans 18 amino acids. The CDR3 DNA reads TGTGCCAGCAGTTGGGTCGGGTGGTCACAGGGGCCAAGAGAGACCCAGTACTTC. Residues: CASSWVGWSQGPRETQYF.

CDR3 region: CASSQDGTTLSYEQYF. DNA of the CDR3: TGTGCCAGCAGCCAGGACGGGACGACGCTCTCCTACGAGCAGTACTTC. The rearrangement joins TRBV21-1 to TRBJ2-7; TRBD1, as called in the table, went unchecked against the DNA. TRBV21-1 is assigned pseudogene status. There are 16 residues in the CDR3.

This clonotype was seen at least ten times. The chain employs TRBV28 and TRBJ1-5, with TRBD1 matching over 8 bases. Trimming cost V 7 bases and J 1 base; bases outside gene matches: 6. The CDR3 has 15 amino acids. Germline V gene data show CDR1 as MDHEN and CDR2 as SYDVKM. The CDR3: CASKIGQGSNQPQHF. The CDR3 DNA reads TGTGCCAGCAAGATCGGACAGGGCAGCAATCAGCCCCAGCATTTT.

In its sample, this clonotype was seen a few times. J is TRBJ2-7 and V is TRBV3-1; D may be TRBD1 (7 bases). Germline CDR1 and CDR2: LGHDT and YNNKEL (reference sequence). This CDR3 has 15 residues. Between the trimmed V and J ends, which lost 2 bases and 6 bases, there was a span of 17 bases. CDR3 loop: CASSQSSAGGGEQYF. The CDR3 DNA reads TGTGCCAGCAGCCAATCATCGGCAGGGGGAGGCGAGCAGTACTTC.

This clonotype has at least ten counts. The chain links TRBV12-3 or TRBV12-4 to TRBJ2-7; D call uncertain. Between the trimmed V and J ends, which lost 2 bases and 2 bases, there was a span of 7 bases. The CDR3 length is 13 residues. The DNA of the CDR3 is TGTGCCAGCAGTTTATATCCTACCTACGAGCAGTACTTC. This translates into CASSLYPTYEQYF.

This clonotype came up many times. The chain has TRBV4-3 and TRBJ2-5, with 8 bases matching TRBD1. Germline loops: CDR1 LGHNA, CDR2 YSLEER. The CDR3 contains 15 residues. V lost 0 bases and J lost 5; bases outside the gene matches: 5. The CDR3: CASSQDAGGFETQYF. The CDR3 coding sequence is TGCGCCAGCAGCCAAGATGCAGGGGGCTTCGAGACCCAGTACTTC.

The CDR3 bases are TGCAGTGCTAGCGAAAATATATATGGCTACACCTTC. Translating it yields CSASENIYGYTF. The J gene is TRBJ1-2, the V gene TRBV20-1; D gene unclear. The CDR3 covers 12 residues. Germline V CDR1 and CDR2: DFQATT, SNEGSKA (reference sequence). Trimming removed 3 bases from V and 5 bases from J, with 10 bases in between.

This clonotype was counted a few times. The J gene is TRBJ2-5, the V gene TRBV18; D might be TRBD1 (6 bases). CDR3 length: 14 amino acids. The V end lost 3 bases, the J end lost 5 bases, and 13 bases lay between the germline ends. Per the germline V gene, CDR1 is KGHSH and CDR2 is LQKENI. CDR3 bases: TGTGCCAGCTCACCGGCGTGGGGGCGGGAGACCCAGTACTTC. This encodes CASSPAWGRETQYF.